Presented here are 27 T cell receptor beta chains from one specimen sequenced in a study of regulatory T cells in long-lasting Graves disease. Arm-PCR of CDR3 regions with iRepertoire HTBI primers generated TCR beta libraries. TCRdb reanalysed the multiplex PCR reads using MiXCR and keeps one entry per CDR3 protein. The table includes around 450,000 distinct CDR3 sequences, around 15% detected once. The time point here: newly diagnosed GD, antithyroid drugs for less than 3 months. The TCR library was made from RNA that had been extracted from PBMCs in TRIzol. The sample was also reused in another study, on T cells in Graves' hyperthyroidism and ophthalmopathy.

This sample comprised peripheral blood mononuclear cells (PBMCs), obtained at new diagnosis, from a patient treated with antithyroid drugs. These receptors originate from a man aged 35 to 55 with Graves disease.

This clonotype showed up many times. V gene TRBV24-1 combines with J gene TRBJ2-2; D may correspond to TRBD1 or TRBD2 (5 bases each). Germline V gene sequence: CDR1 KGHDR, CDR2 SFDVKD. This CDR3 has 19 amino acids. V was shortened by 2 bases and J by 1 base, with 19 bases between the two germline ends. In nucleotides, the CDR3 is TGTGCCACCAGTGATTCACTCGGGACCACGGACGTGAACACCGGGGAGCTGTTTTTT. Amino acid sequence: CATSDSLGTTDVNTGELFF.

Only a few counts were recorded for this clonotype. The chain recombines TRBV12-3 or TRBV12-4 with TRBJ1-6; TRBD1 aligns across 8 bases. After removal of 1 base from V and 5 bases from J, the junction contained 4 bases not matched to a gene. CDR3 length: 16 residues. CDR3 coding DNA: TGTGCCAGCAGTTTAGGTTGGACAGGGCATAATTCACCCCTCCACTTT. Protein: CASSLGWTGHNSPLHF.

This clonotype was detected many times. V gene TRBV10-3 combines with J gene TRBJ2-7, with D perhaps matching TRBD1 (5 bases). Germline V lookup: CDR1 ENHRY, CDR2 SYGVKD. This CDR3 is built from 17 residues. V gave up 0 bases and J gave up 2 bases, with 17 bases separating them. The CDR3 nucleotides read TGTGCCATCAGTGAGTCGAACCGAGGACAAAGAACCTACGAGCAGTACTTC. Translated: CAISESNRGQRTYEQYF.

Here the CDR3 reads CSVIVGNNEQFF. CDR3 bases: TGCAGCGTTATCGTGGGAAACAATGAGCAGTTCTTC. The chain carries TRBV29-1 and TRBJ2-1; the D is unclear. There are 12 residues in the CDR3. The germline V and J ends were trimmed by 5 bases and 5 bases, with 10 bases remaining between them. CDR1 is SQVTM and CDR2 is ANQGSEA in the germline V gene.

About this clonotype: A much larger clone lies one base from this, so it may be a read error. V usage is TRBV4-1 and J usage is TRBJ2-2; possible D gene TRBD2, 6 bases. This CDR3 region has 14 residues. Germline CDR1 and CDR2: MGHRA and YSYEKL. CDR3 nucleotides: TGCGCCAGCAGCCAAGTGGGGGAGGTCGGGGAGCTGCTTTTT. Its translation: CASSQVGEVGELLF.

This clonotype was detected ten times or more. The chain carries TRBV18 and TRBJ2-7; D gene ambiguous. This CDR3 contains 13 residues. CDR1 is KGHSH and CDR2 is LQKENI in the germline V gene. Between the trimmed V and J ends, which lost 8 bases and 3 bases, there was a span of 14 bases. The CDR3 loop reads CASSPPGGYEQYF. As DNA, the CDR3 is TGTGCCAGCAGTCCACCCGGCGGCTACGAGCAGTACTTC.

V gene TRBV28 combines with J gene TRBJ1-1, with 9 nucleotides matching TRBD1. The germline V gene has CDR1 MDHEN and CDR2 SYDVKM. J gave up 4 bases and V 6 bases, and 12 bases lay outside the gene matches. The CDR3 runs to 16 residues. The CDR3 loop is CASSRPGTGTGTEAFF. The CDR3 DNA follows: TGTGCCAGCAGCCGTCCCGGGACAGGGACAGGCACTGAAGCTTTCTTT.

This clonotype has a count of ten or more. One end of the junction is discordant with germline, which a read error may explain. The chain carries TRBV19 and TRBJ2-1; D gene ambiguous. Germline V CDR1 and CDR2: LNHDA, SQIVND (reference sequence). This CDR3 has 14 amino acids. CDR3 loop: CASSIFNSFNEQFF. The DNA for the CDR3 is TGTGCCAGTAGTATTTTCAACTCCTTCAATGAGCAGTTCTTC. Full variable domain (remainder filled in from reference TRBV19 and TRBJ2-1): DGGITQSPKYLFRKEGQNVTLSCEQNLNHDAMYWYRQDPGQGLRLIYYSQIVNDFQKGDIAEGYSVSREKKESFPLTVTSAQKNPTAFYLCASSIFNSFNEQFFGPGTRLTVL.

This clonotype was seen ten or more times. This sequence joins TRBV18 and TRBJ2-7; no clear D gene. Germline loops: CDR1 KGHSH, CDR2 LQKENI. V lost 2 bases to trimming and J lost 3 bases, with 8 bases between them. This CDR3 region has 13 residues. CDR3 amino acids: CASSPFQDYEQYF. The CDR3 DNA is TGTGCCAGCTCACCATTTCAGGACTACGAGCAGTACTTC.

The rearrangement joins TRBV30 to TRBJ2-1, with 16 bases that match TRBD2. CDR3 length: 19 residues. Germline V gene sequence: CDR1 GTSNPN, CDR2 SVGIG (reference sequence). The V segment lost 2 bases and the J segment 3 bases; nucleotides outside the gene matches: 10. Written as DNA, the CDR3 is TGTGCCTGGAGTTTGGGGACTAGCGGGAGGGTAATTGACTACAATGAGCAGTTCTTC. Amino acids: CAWSLGTSGRVIDYNEQFF.

In this sample, this clonotype turned up many times. This chain connects TRBV6-1 to TRBJ1-6; TRBD1 matches at 9 bases. V lost 6 bases, J lost 8 bases, and 2 bases stayed unmatched. The germline V gene encodes CDR1 MNHNS and CDR2 SASEGT. This CDR3 is built from 13 residues. The CDR3 region is CASRQGADSPLHF. For the CDR3, the DNA is TGTGCCAGCAGACAGGGGGCCGATTCACCCCTCCACTTT.

Comment on this clonotype: This may come from a read error, since a much larger clone is one base off. This chain links TRBV11-2 with TRBJ2-1; D perhaps matches TRBD2 (6 bases). Germline-derived CDR1 and CDR2 are SGHAT and FQNNGV. The CDR3 runs to 13 residues. Trimming took 7 bases from V and 10 from J, leaving 17 bases between them. The CDR3 sequence is CASITRDSAEQFF. Here the CDR3 DNA reads TGTGCCAGCATCACCCGGGACTCCGCGGAGCAGTTCTTC.

This clonotype appeared many times. This chain connects TRBV20-1 to TRBJ1-1; tentatively, D is TRBD1 (5 bases). V was shortened by 1 base and J by 0 bases, with 9 bases between the two germline ends. Per the germline V gene, CDR1 is DFQATT and CDR2 is SNEGSKA (reference sequence). The CDR3 spans 14 residues. The CDR3 nucleotides are TGCAGTGCTAGAGTAGCACAGGTGAACACTGAAGCTTTCTTT. Translated, it gives CSARVAQVNTEAFF.

V and J are TRBV10-3 and TRBJ2-2; no clear D gene. The length of the CDR3 is 14 residues. V was trimmed by 4 bases and J by 2 bases, leaving 8 bases between them. The germline CDR1 and CDR2 sequences are ENHRY and SYGVKD. The CDR3 region has the DNA TGTGCCATCAGTGGAAGCTATAACACCGGGGAGCTGTTTTTT. It codes for CAISGSYNTGELFF.

This clonotype was seen ten or more times. The V call is TRBV24-1, the J call TRBJ2-1; the D is unclear. Germline V gene data show CDR1 as KGHDR and CDR2 as SFDVKD. V was cut by 0 bases and J by 8 bases, with 19 bases left in between. This CDR3 is 17 amino acids long. CDR3 in amino acids: CATSDLPPTYFGDEQFF. In nucleotides, the CDR3 is TGTGCCACCAGTGATTTGCCACCCACCTATTTTGGCGATGAGCAGTTCTTC.

The chain uses TRBV2 and TRBJ2-7; tentatively, D is TRBD1 or TRBD2 (6 bases each). This CDR3 is 17 amino acids long. V shed 6 bases and J shed 2 bases, with 23 bases lying between them. Germline V gives CDR1 SNHLY, CDR2 FYNNEI. CDR3 residues: CASRRGVAERLAYEQYF. CDR3 DNA sequence: TGTGCCAGCAGGAGGGGGGTAGCGGAAAGACTCGCCTACGAGCAGTACTTC.

This clonotype was counted at least ten times. This CDR3 is CASSQIRVGGYTF. CDR3 bases: TGTGCCAGCAGCCAAATCAGGGTGGGTGGCTACACCTTC. The chain joins TRBV3-1 to TRBJ1-2, with D perhaps TRBD1 (5 bases). V lost 2 bases, J lost 7 bases, and 11 bases lay in between. Germline assignment: CDR1 LGHDT and CDR2 YNNKEL (reference sequence). There are 13 residues in the CDR3.

This clonotype came up many times. The J gene is TRBJ2-7, the V gene TRBV7-9; no clear D gene. V was pared by 5 bases and J by 2 bases, with 19 bases between. The CDR3 loop spans 16 amino acids. Germline V lookup: CDR1 SEHNR, CDR2 FQNEAQ (reference sequence). This chain's CDR3 is CASSPLTGPQAYEQYF. The CDR3, as DNA: TGTGCCAGCAGCCCACTCACCGGACCACAAGCCTACGAGCAGTACTTC.

The chain employs TRBV19 and TRBJ1-1; D remains unclear. Germline CDR1 is LNHDA and CDR2 is SQIVND (reference sequence). CDR3 length: 14 residues. V was shortened by 5 bases and J by 4 bases, with 14 bases between the two germline ends. The chain's CDR3 is CASSASNRGTEAFF. CDR3 DNA: TGTGCCAGTAGTGCCTCGAATCGGGGCACTGAAGCTTTCTTT.

This clonotype has ten or more counts. The V gene is TRBV12-3 or TRBV12-4, the J gene TRBJ1-4; 9 nucleotides align to TRBD1. V trimming: 5 bases; J trimming: 6 bases; junction bases outside the gene matches: 19. The CDR3 contains 19 residues. CDR3 residues: CASSAWTGVVSGSDEKLFF. The CDR3 DNA sequence: TGTGCCAGCAGTGCTTGGACAGGGGTAGTCTCAGGTAGTGATGAAAAACTGTTTTTT.

This clonotype was seen many times. The rearrangement uses TRBV11-2 and TRBJ2-1; 12 nucleotides line up with TRBD1. The CDR3 has 20 amino acids. The trim removed 4 bases at V and 0 bases at J, leaving 13 bases unmatched. Germline-derived CDR1 and CDR2 are SGHAT and FQNNGV. This CDR3 reads CASSSPRGQGARGSYNEQFF. As DNA, the CDR3 is TGTGCCAGCAGCTCACCACGGGGACAGGGGGCTCGAGGCTCCTACAATGAGCAGTTCTTC.

This clonotype came up many times. V and J are TRBV12-3 or TRBV12-4 and TRBJ2-7, with TRBD2 as a possible D gene (5 bases). This CDR3 spans 14 amino acids. The V end lost 5 bases, the J end lost 1 base, and 12 bases lay between the germline ends. The chain's CDR3 is CASSPDAGSYEQYF. The CDR3 DNA reads TGTGCCAGCAGTCCGGACGCGGGTTCCTACGAGCAGTACTTC.

This clonotype was recorded at least ten times. The chain combines TRBV10-3 with TRBJ2-1, with D possibly being TRBD1 (6 bases). There are 13 residues in the CDR3. Germline V gene lookup returns CDR1 ENHRY and CDR2 SYGVKD. V dropped 5 bases and J dropped 3 bases, with 8 bases sitting between them. The CDR3: CAISQGFYNEQFF. The CDR3 DNA reads TGTGCCATCAGTCAGGGGTTCTACAATGAGCAGTTCTTC.

The V call is TRBV9, the J call TRBJ1-1; possible D gene TRBD1, 6 bases. The V gene lost 7 bases and the J gene lost 2 bases, with 15 bases spanning the gap. The CDR3 extends over 14 amino acids. Germline V CDR1 and CDR2: SGDLS, YYNGEE. In DNA form, the CDR3 reads TGTGCCAGCTCGATAGGGGGGGGAAACACTGAAGCTTTCTTT. Its translation is CASSIGGGNTEAFF.

About this clonotype itself: This may be a read error, as it is one base from a much larger clone. The chain links TRBV11-2 to TRBJ2-7; D perhaps matches TRBD2 (6 bases). Per the germline V gene, CDR1 is SGHAT and CDR2 is FQNNGV. CDR3 length equals 15 residues. The ends were cut back, 4 bases at V and 7 bases at J, with 20 bases in the middle. The CDR3 DNA reads TGTGCCAGCAGCTCATCGGGACTTTCCTACAATGAGCAGTACTTC. This codes for CASSSSGLSYNEQYF.

This clonotype was recorded a few times. CDR3: CASSENPNEQFF. CDR3 bases: TGTGCCAGCAGTGAAAATCCAAATGAGCAGTTCTTC. V and J are TRBV27 and TRBJ2-1; D is unclear. In germline, CDR1 is MNHEY, CDR2 SMNVEV (reference sequence). The CDR3 contains 12 residues. The germline V and J ends were trimmed by 5 bases and 7 bases, with 9 bases remaining between them.

The table lists this clonotype with many counts. The chain joins TRBV20-1 to TRBJ2-1; 9 bases match TRBD2. J was trimmed by 8 bases and V by 0 bases; bases with no gene match: 8. CDR3 length equals 15 residues. CDR1 DFQATT and CDR2 SNEGSKA come from the germline V gene (reference sequence). CDR3 DNA: TGCAGTGCTAGAGAAATAGCGGGAGAGGGTGATGAGCAGTTCTTC. As protein: CSAREIAGEGDEQFF.